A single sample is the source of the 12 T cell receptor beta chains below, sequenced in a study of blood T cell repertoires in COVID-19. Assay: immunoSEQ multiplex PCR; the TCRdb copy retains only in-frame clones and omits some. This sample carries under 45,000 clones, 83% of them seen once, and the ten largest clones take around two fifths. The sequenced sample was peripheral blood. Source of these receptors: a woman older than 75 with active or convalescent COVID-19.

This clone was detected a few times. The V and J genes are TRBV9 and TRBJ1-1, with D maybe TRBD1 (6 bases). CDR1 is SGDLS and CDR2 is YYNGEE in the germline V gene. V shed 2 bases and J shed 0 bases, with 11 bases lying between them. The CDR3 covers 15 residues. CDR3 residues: CASSVFTGMNTEAFF. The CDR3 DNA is TGTGCCAGCAGCGTGTTTACAGGGATGAACACTGAAGCTTTCTTT.

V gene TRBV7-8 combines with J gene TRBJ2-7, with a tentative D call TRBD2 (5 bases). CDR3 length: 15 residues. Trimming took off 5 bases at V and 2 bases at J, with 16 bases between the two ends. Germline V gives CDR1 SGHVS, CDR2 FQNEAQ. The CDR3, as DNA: TGTGCCAGCAGCAGCGTGGCGGGTCGGACCTACGAGCAGTACTTC. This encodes CASSSVAGRTYEQYF.

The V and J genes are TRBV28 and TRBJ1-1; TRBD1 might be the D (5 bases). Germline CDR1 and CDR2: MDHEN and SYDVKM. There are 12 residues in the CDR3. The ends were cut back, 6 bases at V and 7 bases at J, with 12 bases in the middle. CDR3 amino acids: CASSLDSFEAFF. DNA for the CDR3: TGTGCCAGCAGCCTTGACAGTTTTGAAGCTTTCTTT.

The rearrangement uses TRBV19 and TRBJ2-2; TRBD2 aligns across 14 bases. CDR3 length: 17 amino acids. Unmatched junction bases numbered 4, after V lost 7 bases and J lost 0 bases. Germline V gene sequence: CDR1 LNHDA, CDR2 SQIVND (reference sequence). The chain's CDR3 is CASKRLAGGPNTGELFF. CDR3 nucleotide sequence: TGTGCCAGTAAGAGACTAGCGGGAGGGCCGAACACCGGGGAGCTGTTTTTT.

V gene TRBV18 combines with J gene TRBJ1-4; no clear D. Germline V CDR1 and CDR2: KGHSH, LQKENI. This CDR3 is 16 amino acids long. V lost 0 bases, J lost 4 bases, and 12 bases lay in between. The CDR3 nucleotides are TGTGCCAGCTCACCACCAAGTCTTGGCCTTAATGAAAAACTGTTTTTT. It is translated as CASSPPSLGLNEKLFF.

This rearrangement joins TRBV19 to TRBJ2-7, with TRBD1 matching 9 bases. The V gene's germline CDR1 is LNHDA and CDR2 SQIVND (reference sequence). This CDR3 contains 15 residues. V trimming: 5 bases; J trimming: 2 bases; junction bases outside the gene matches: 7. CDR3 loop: CASSLGQGRTYEQYF. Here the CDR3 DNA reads TGTGCCAGTAGTCTTGGACAGGGGAGAACCTACGAGCAGTACTTC.

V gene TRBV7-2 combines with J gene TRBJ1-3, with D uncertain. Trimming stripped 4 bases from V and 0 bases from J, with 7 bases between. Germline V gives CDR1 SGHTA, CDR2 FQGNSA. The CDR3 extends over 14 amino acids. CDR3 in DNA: TGTGCCAGCAGCTATATCAGCTCTGGAAACACCATATATTTT. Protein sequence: CASSYISSGNTIYF. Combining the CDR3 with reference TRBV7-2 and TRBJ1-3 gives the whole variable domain GAGVSQSPSNKVTEKGKDVELRCDPISGHTALYWYRQSLGQGLEFLIYFQGNSAPDKSGLPSDRFSAERTGGSVSTLTIQRTQQEDSAVYLCASSYISSGNTIYFGEGSWLTVV.

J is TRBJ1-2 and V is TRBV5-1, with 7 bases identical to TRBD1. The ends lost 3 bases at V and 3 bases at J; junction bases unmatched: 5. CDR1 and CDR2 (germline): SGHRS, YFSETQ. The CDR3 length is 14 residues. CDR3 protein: CASSSQGRDYGYTF. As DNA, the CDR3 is TGCGCCAGCAGCTCACAGGGGCGAGACTATGGCTACACCTTC.

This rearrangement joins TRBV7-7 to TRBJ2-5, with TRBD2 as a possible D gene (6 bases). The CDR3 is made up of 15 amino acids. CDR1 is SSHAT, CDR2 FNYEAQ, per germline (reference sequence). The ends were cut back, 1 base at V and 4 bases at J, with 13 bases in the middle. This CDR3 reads CASSLGRLDTETQYF. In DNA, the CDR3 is TGTGCCAGCAGCTTAGGGAGACTAGACACAGAGACCCAGTACTTC.

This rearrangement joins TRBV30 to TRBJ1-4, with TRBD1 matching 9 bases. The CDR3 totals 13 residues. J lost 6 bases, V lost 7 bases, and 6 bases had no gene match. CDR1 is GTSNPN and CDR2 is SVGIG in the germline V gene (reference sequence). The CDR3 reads CAFTGTGYEKLFF. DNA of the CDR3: TGTGCCTTCACTGGGACAGGGTATGAAAAACTGTTTTTT. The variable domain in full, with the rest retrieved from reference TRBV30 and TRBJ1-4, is SQTIHQWPATLVQPVGSPLSLECTVEGTSNPNLYWYRQAAGRGLQLLFYSVGIGQISSEVPQNLSASRPQDRQFILSSKKLLLSDSGFYLCAFTGTGYEKLFFGSGTQLSVL.

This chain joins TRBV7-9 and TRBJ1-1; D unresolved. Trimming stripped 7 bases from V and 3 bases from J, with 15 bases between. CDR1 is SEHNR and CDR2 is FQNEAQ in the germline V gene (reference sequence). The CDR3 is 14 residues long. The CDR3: CASTDKGADTEAFF. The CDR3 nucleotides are TGTGCCAGCACCGATAAAGGCGCGGACACTGAAGCTTTCTTT. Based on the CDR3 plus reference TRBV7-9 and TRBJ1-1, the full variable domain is DTGVSQNPRHKITKRGQNVTFRCDPISEHNRLYWYRQTLGQGPEFLTYFQNEAQLEKSRLLSDRFSAERPKGSFSTLEIQRTEQGDSAMYLCASTDKGADTEAFFGQGTRLTVV.

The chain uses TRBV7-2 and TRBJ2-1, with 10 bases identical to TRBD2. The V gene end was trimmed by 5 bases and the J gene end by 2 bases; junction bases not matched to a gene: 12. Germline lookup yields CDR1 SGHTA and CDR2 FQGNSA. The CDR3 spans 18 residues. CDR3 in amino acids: CASSDPALGLAAYNEQFF. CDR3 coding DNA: TGTGCCAGCAGCGATCCCGCGCTCGGACTAGCGGCCTACAATGAGCAGTTCTTC.